Listed here are 27 T cell receptor beta chains from one sample, sequenced in a study of response to subunit inactivated influenza vaccine. MiXCR, applied by TCRdb to the RT-PCR reads, yields one record per CDR3 protein. The sample gives 550,000 to 800,000 distinct CDR3 sequences, around 14% of which show up once; approximately 6.5% is in the top ten. The sequences come from PBMCs from blood, collected 14 days before vaccination. The receptors shown here come from a man aged 45 to 65 who received an inactivated influenza vaccine.

This clonotype was recorded at least ten times. The chain carries TRBV6-1 and TRBJ1-1; D not resolved. V shed 5 bases and J shed 0 bases, with 22 bases lying between them. CDR1 is MNHNS, CDR2 SASEGT, per germline. The CDR3 is made up of 18 amino acids. CDR3 coding DNA: TGTGCCAGCAGTACACCCCGGTCAGGCGGTACGTTGAACACTGAAGCTTTCTTT. As protein: CASSTPRSGGTLNTEAFF.

This clonotype was recorded a few times. The V and J genes are TRBV11-2 and TRBJ2-1; D might be TRBD2 (6 bases). Germline CDR1 is SGHAT and CDR2 is FQNNGV. The CDR3 covers 14 residues. V was pared by 3 bases and J by 10 bases, with 16 bases between. The CDR3 DNA reads as TGTGCCAGCAGCTTGGGGGTGGCGCGGGGAGAGCAGTTCTTC. It is translated as CASSLGVARGEQFF.

There are a few counts of this clonotype. J is TRBJ2-1 and V is TRBV11-2, with 11 bases fitting TRBD2. CDR1 SGHAT and CDR2 FQNNGV come from the germline V gene. This CDR3 contains 15 residues. V dropped 5 bases and J dropped 5; count of bases not matched to a gene: 5. CDR3: CASSLASGGNNEQFF. The CDR3 region has the DNA TGTGCCAGCAGCCTTGCTAGCGGGGGGAACAATGAGCAGTTCTTC.

The chain employs TRBV7-8 and TRBJ2-2, with TRBD1 matching over 8 bases. CDR3 length: 16 amino acids. Per germline, CDR1 SGHVS and CDR2 FQNEAQ. With V trimmed by 6 bases and J by 1 base, 7 bases remained unmatched. The DNA of the CDR3 is TGTGCCAGCAGGTTACCCGGGACAGGGAACACCGGGGAGCTGTTTTTT. Translation gives CASRLPGTGNTGELFF.

This clonotype has a handful of counts. The rearrangement uses TRBV19 and TRBJ2-7; tentatively, D is TRBD1 (6 bases). V lost 4 bases and J 7 bases, leaving 17 bases between the germline ends. Per germline, CDR1 LNHDA and CDR2 SQIVND (reference sequence). The CDR3 length is 14 residues. The CDR3 loop reads CASSRSPGVGEQYF. Here the CDR3 DNA reads TGTGCCAGTAGTAGGTCACCAGGGGTGGGGGAGCAGTACTTC.

This chain joins TRBV20-1 and TRBJ1-2, with 7 bases identical to TRBD1. Germline V CDR1 and CDR2: DFQATT, SNEGSKA (reference sequence). The V and J ends lost 3 bases and 3 bases, in that order; junction bases with no gene match: 7. There are 14 residues in the CDR3. CDR3 DNA: TGCAGTGCTAGTGATGGCAGGGGGTACTATGGCTACACCTTC. It yields the protein CSASDGRGYYGYTF.

This clonotype came up a few times. The chain carries TRBV28 and TRBJ2-1; 12 bases are shared with TRBD2. V was clipped by 7 bases and J by 10 bases; unmatched bases: 14. In germline, CDR1 is MDHEN, CDR2 SYDVKM. The CDR3 consists of 16 residues. CDR3 residues: CASNTPGLAGLGEQFF. CDR3 nucleotide sequence: TGTGCCAGCAACACTCCGGGACTAGCGGGTTTAGGGGAGCAGTTCTTC.

A few counts support this clonotype. The chain employs TRBV4-1 and TRBJ2-1; perhaps TRBD2 as D (5 bases). Germline lookup yields CDR1 MGHRA and CDR2 YSYEKL. The CDR3 totals 16 residues. V lost 1 base and J 6 bases, leaving 16 bases between the germline ends. The CDR3 region has the DNA TGCGCCAGCAGCCAAGCAATCCAGCGGAGAATCAATGAGCAGTTCTTC. It codes for CASSQAIQRRINEQFF.

This chain's CDR3 is CASKGPRAGELFF. Written as DNA, the CDR3 is TGTGCCAGTAAAGGACCACGAGCCGGGGAGCTGTTTTTT. The chain couples TRBV19 to TRBJ2-2; D call uncertain. V was trimmed by 7 bases and J by 6 bases, leaving 12 bases between them. The CDR3 length is 13 residues. In germline, CDR1 is LNHDA, CDR2 SQIVND (reference sequence).

The chain has TRBV6-5 and TRBJ1-2; D is undetermined. V was shortened by 2 bases and J by 5 bases, with 15 bases between the two germline ends. CDR1 is MNHEY and CDR2 is SVGAGI in the germline V gene. CDR3 length: 15 amino acids. CDR3 loop: CASSYNGLGLYGYTF. DNA of the CDR3: TGTGCCAGCAGTTACAACGGGTTAGGGTTGTATGGCTACACCTTC.

This clonotype was found a few times. The chain recombines TRBV3-1 with TRBJ1-1; 7 bases agree with TRBD1. With 0 bases clipped from V and 9 bases from J, the junction kept 4 bases outside the gene matches. CDR1 and CDR2 from the germline V gene are LGHDT and YNNKEL (reference sequence). The CDR3 is made up of 13 amino acids. In DNA, the CDR3 is TGTGCCAGCAGCCAAGACATAGGGGGCCAAGCTTTCTTT. This gives the protein CASSQDIGGQAFF.

This clonotype has ten or more counts. The CDR3 region is CASSYQSGTDTQYF. The CDR3 DNA reads as TGTGCCAGCAGTTATCAGAGTGGCACAGATACGCAGTATTTT. This chain links TRBV6-2 or TRBV6-3 with TRBJ2-3; D unresolved. Germline V CDR1 and CDR2: MNHEY, SVGEGT. V was cut by 3 bases and J by 1 base, with 8 bases left in between. The CDR3 loop spans 14 amino acids.

This clonotype has only a few counts. The V gene is TRBV6-2 or TRBV6-3, the J gene TRBJ1-6; D ambiguous. CDR1 and CDR2 from the germline V gene are MNHEY and SVGEGT. The length of the CDR3 is 14 residues. The V end lost 6 bases, the J end lost 4 bases, and 10 bases lay between the germline ends. The CDR3 loop reads CASSREAYNSPLHF. CDR3 nucleotide sequence: TGTGCCAGCAGCCGGGAAGCTTATAATTCACCCCTCCACTTT.

CDR3 protein: CASSQTQTLVAQYF. In DNA, the CDR3 is TGTGCCAGCAGCCAAACCCAGACCCTGGTGGCCCAGTACTTC. The chain is built from TRBV12-3 or TRBV12-4 and TRBJ2-5; D gene uncertain. V was shortened by 6 bases and J by 9 bases, with 20 bases between the two germline ends. The CDR3 totals 14 residues.

This clonotype was observed a handful of times. J is TRBJ2-2 and V is TRBV20-1; D remains ambiguous. The CDR3 is 13 residues long. V lost 2 bases to trimming and J lost 0 bases, with 4 bases between them. From germline, CDR1 is DFQATT and CDR2 SNEGSKA (reference sequence). CDR3 sequence reads: CSARLANTGELFF. The CDR3 DNA follows: TGCAGTGCTAGACTGGCGAACACCGGGGAGCTGTTTTTT.

This chain joins TRBV7-9 and TRBJ2-2, with TRBD1 matching 7 bases. Germline CDR1 and CDR2: SEHNR and FQNEAQ (reference sequence). The ends lost 4 bases at V and 5 bases at J; junction bases unmatched: 7. The CDR3 is made up of 15 amino acids. CDR3 in DNA: TGTGCCAGCAGCTCTCCATTACAGGGGACCGGGGAGCTGTTTTTT. Encoded protein: CASSSPLQGTGELFF.

This chain uses TRBV7-3 with TRBJ2-1, with D perhaps matching TRBD2 (6 bases). The CDR3 is 15 amino acids. Trimming cost V 4 bases and J 0 bases, with 10 bases left between them. Germline loops: CDR1 SGHTA, CDR2 FQGTGA. The CDR3 sequence is CASSSTGLSYNEQFF. DNA of the CDR3: TGTGCCAGCAGCTCGACGGGACTCTCCTACAATGAGCAGTTCTTC.

The chain recombines TRBV4-3 with TRBJ1-1; TRBD1 might be the D (6 bases). The CDR3 spans 15 residues. Per germline, CDR1 LGHNA and CDR2 YSLEER. Trimming removed 0 bases from V and 8 bases from J, with 16 bases in between. CDR3 DNA sequence: TGCGCCAGCAGCCAAGACCCCACTACTACAGGGGAAGCTTTCTTT. This translates into CASSQDPTTTGEAFF.

This chain joins TRBV15 and TRBJ1-2, with D perhaps TRBD1 (5 bases). V lost 0 bases to trimming and J lost 7 bases, with 15 bases between them. The CDR3 totals 15 residues. Germline assignment: CDR1 LNHNV and CDR2 YYDKDF (reference sequence). For the CDR3, the DNA is TGTGCCACCAGCAGAGATCAGGTCCCGGGGGGTGGCTACACCTTC. As protein: CATSRDQVPGGGYTF.

The chain couples TRBV28 to TRBJ1-5, with 7 bases lining up with TRBD1. The germline V gene encodes CDR1 MDHEN and CDR2 SYDVKM. This CDR3 is built from 16 residues. Unmatched junction bases numbered 9, after V lost 6 bases and J lost 1 base. In DNA, the CDR3 is TGTGCCAGCAGCCCTGTCAGGGGGGAAAGCAATCAGCCCCAGCATTTT. This sequence encodes CASSPVRGESNQPQHF.

This chain joins TRBV7-9 and TRBJ2-1; 11 bases map to TRBD2. Germline V lookup: CDR1 SEHNR, CDR2 FQNEAQ (reference sequence). The length of the CDR3 is 17 residues. V shed 8 bases, J shed 2 bases, and the junction held 11 bases outside the gene matches. The DNA for the CDR3 is TGTGCCAGCTCTCCGAGGGGTAGCGGGGGGGCCTACAATGAGCAGTTCTTC. Protein sequence: CASSPRGSGGAYNEQFF.

V gene TRBV2 combines with J gene TRBJ2-3; D possibly matches TRBD1 or TRBD2 (5 bases each). Between the trimmed V and J ends, which lost 3 bases and 7 bases, there was a span of 14 bases. Germline values: CDR1 SNHLY, CDR2 FYNNEI. This CDR3 has 14 residues. CDR3 in DNA: TGTGCCAGCAGTGAGACGGGGCCGAGAAATACGCAGTATTTT. Encoded protein: CASSETGPRNTQYF.

As concerns this clonotype: This CDR3 is missing its conserved last phenylalanine or tryptophan, likely due to a read error. The V call is TRBV6-5, the J call TRBJ1-5; 8 bases are a match to TRBD1. The germline gives CDR1 MNHEY, CDR2 SVGAGI. The CDR3 covers 14 residues. After removal of 4 bases from V and 6 bases from J, the junction contained 5 bases not matched to a gene. The CDR3 here is CASSSGQGGQPQHI. DNA of the CDR3: TGTGCCAGCAGTTCCGGACAGGGCGGTCAGCCCCAGCATATT.

The CDR3 is CASSQSPRAGASYNEQFF. As DNA, the CDR3 is TGCGCCAGCAGCCAAAGTCCCAGGGCGGGGGCCTCCTACAATGAGCAGTTCTTC. This chain joins TRBV4-3 and TRBJ2-1; a possible D gene is TRBD2 (7 bases). Trimming left V 2 bases short and J 0 bases short, with 17 bases between. This CDR3 contains 18 residues. Looked up from germline, CDR1 is LGHNA and CDR2 is YSLEER.

The chain links TRBV11-1 to TRBJ1-3; D is ambiguous. The V gene lost 2 bases and the J gene lost 4 bases, with 21 bases spanning the gap. Looked up from germline, CDR1 is SGHAT and CDR2 is FQDESV (reference sequence). This CDR3 comprises 18 residues. The CDR3, as DNA: TGTGCCAGCAGCTTATCCCGGGCCGGAGTCCGGCGCGGAAACACCATATATTTT. This translates into CASSLSRAGVRRGNTIYF.

The chain combines TRBV10-3 with TRBJ2-7; a possible D gene is TRBD2 (6 bases). The CDR3 has 16 residues. Germline values: CDR1 ENHRY, CDR2 SYGVKD. V gave up 3 bases and J gave up 0 bases, with 15 bases separating them. In DNA form, the CDR3 reads TGTGCCATCAGTGAAACGGGACTCCTGAGCTCCTACGAGCAGTACTTC. Its protein product is CAISETGLLSSYEQYF.

The rearrangement uses TRBV29-1 and TRBJ2-5; perhaps TRBD2 as D (5 bases). The CDR3 length is 14 residues. Germline assignment: CDR1 SQVTM and CDR2 ANQGSEA. The V end lost 7 bases, the J end lost 4 bases, and 19 bases lay between the germline ends. Here the CDR3 reads CSGGGSGVPETQYF. The CDR3 nucleotides read TGCAGCGGGGGTGGGTCCGGGGTCCCAGAGACCCAGTACTTC. The variable domain in full, with the rest retrieved from reference TRBV29-1 and TRBJ2-5, is SAVISQKPSRDICQRGTSLTIQCQVDSQVTMMFWYRQQPGQSLTLIATANQGSEATYESGFVIDKFPISRPNLTFSTLTVSNMSPEDSSIYLCSGGGSGVPETQYFGPGTRLLVL.